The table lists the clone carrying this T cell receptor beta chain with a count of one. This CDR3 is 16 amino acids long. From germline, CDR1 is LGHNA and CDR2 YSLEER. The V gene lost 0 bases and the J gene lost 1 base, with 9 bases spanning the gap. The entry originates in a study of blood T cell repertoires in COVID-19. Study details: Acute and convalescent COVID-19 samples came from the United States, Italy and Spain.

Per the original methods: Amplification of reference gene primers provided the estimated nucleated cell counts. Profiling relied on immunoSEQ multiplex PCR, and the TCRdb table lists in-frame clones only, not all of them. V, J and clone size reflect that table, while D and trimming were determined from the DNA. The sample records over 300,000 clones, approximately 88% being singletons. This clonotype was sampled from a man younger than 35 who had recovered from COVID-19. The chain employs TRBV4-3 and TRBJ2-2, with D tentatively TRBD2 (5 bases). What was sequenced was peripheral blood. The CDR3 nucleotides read TGCGCCAGCAGCCAAGAGTCGGCGGGGAACACCGGGGAGCTGTTTTTT. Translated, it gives CASSQESAGNTGELFF.